What follows are 18 T cell receptor beta chains derived from one specimen sequenced in a study of blood T cells in healthy people across ages. With a J-beta primer mix and a sample-barcoded 5' primer, a second PCR ran about 6 to 11 cycles. TCRdb reprocessed the 5' RACE reads with MiXCR, giving one entry per CDR3 protein. The sample has about 1.4 million distinct CDR3 sequences, roughly 59% seen once; the top ten hold over 6.5%. Sequenced input: blood. Source of these receptors: a young man in good health.

CDR3 residues: CASSDAGGDYNEQFF. The CDR3 DNA is TGTGCCAGCAGTGACGCAGGGGGGGACTACAATGAGCAGTTCTTC. This chain connects TRBV6-4 to TRBJ2-1; D possibly uses TRBD1 or TRBD2 (7 bases each). The CDR3 runs 15 residues. Germline values: CDR1 MRHNA, CDR2 SNTAGT. V lost 2 bases to trimming and J lost 3 bases, with 11 bases between them.

The rearrangement links TRBV4-3 to TRBJ2-1; no clear D. The J call may be in error: the DNA end matches TRBJ2-7 better. The CDR3 runs 15 residues. CDR1 and CDR2 from the germline V gene are LGHNA and YSLEER. Written as DNA, the CDR3 is TGCGCCAGCAGCCAAGGAGCCCTACAGATCAATGAGCAGTACTTC. This gives the protein CASSQGALQINEQYF.

This clonotype was observed a handful of times. This chain connects TRBV5-1 to TRBJ2-7; 8 bases line up with TRBD1. V dropped 0 bases and J dropped 6; count of bases not matched to a gene: 5. This CDR3 has 14 amino acids. Germline loops: CDR1 SGHRS, CDR2 YFSETQ. CDR3 DNA: TGCGCCAGCAGCTTGGGGATCAGGGGGCTCGAGCAGTACTTC. Translated, it gives CASSLGIRGLEQYF.

This clonotype occurred a few times. The chain recombines TRBV5-1 with TRBJ2-5; TRBD2 aligns across 16 bases. The germline V gene encodes CDR1 SGHRS and CDR2 YFSETQ. This CDR3 is built from 18 residues. The ends lost 3 bases at V and 2 bases at J; junction bases unmatched: 7. The CDR3 protein is CASSSMGLAGGVQETQYF. The CDR3 DNA sequence: TGCGCCAGCAGCTCTATGGGACTAGCGGGGGGGGTTCAAGAGACCCAGTACTTC.

This clonotype was seen at least ten times. The chain links TRBV7-2 to TRBJ2-5; 7 bases match TRBD2. Germline V gives CDR1 SGHTA, CDR2 FQGNSA. The V and J ends lost 0 bases and 3 bases, in that order; junction bases with no gene match: 1. This CDR3 has 14 residues. The CDR3 DNA follows: TGTGCCAGCAGCTTAGCGGGAGGGAAAGAGACCCAGTACTTC. Amino acids: CASSLAGGKETQYF.

The chain combines TRBV6-2 or TRBV6-3 with TRBJ2-7; a weak D match, TRBD2 (6 bases). The better agreement between TRBJ2-5 and the DNA end casts doubt on the J call. The V gene's germline CDR1 is MNHEY and CDR2 SVGEGT. The CDR3 runs to 14 residues. The CDR3 loop reads CASSDRDLRETQYF. DNA for the CDR3: TGTGCCAGCAGTGACCGGGACTTGAGGGAGACCCAGTACTTC.

The J gene is TRBJ2-5, the V gene TRBV6-6, with D perhaps TRBD2 (6 bases). The CDR3 runs 13 residues. V was clipped by 1 base and J by 4 bases, with 7 bases between them. Germline V gene sequence: CDR1 MNHNY, CDR2 SVGAGI (reference sequence). CDR3 sequence: CASSYLGGETQYF. The DNA for the CDR3 is TGTGCCAGCAGTTACTTGGGGGGAGAGACCCAGTACTTC.

V gene TRBV4-1 combines with J gene TRBJ2-3; D remains ambiguous. This CDR3 is built from 13 residues. The V gene lost 8 bases and the J gene lost 0 bases, with 9 bases spanning the gap. From germline, CDR1 is MGHRA and CDR2 YSYEKL. The CDR3 region is CASRNASTDTQYF. CDR3 sequence (DNA): TGCGCCAGCCGGAACGCTAGCACAGATACGCAGTATTTT.

This chain uses TRBV29-1 with TRBJ2-7; 8 nucleotides match TRBD1. Germline CDR1 and CDR2: SQVTM and ANQGSEA. CDR3 length equals 13 residues. The V gene end was trimmed by 1 base and the J gene end by 6 bases; junction bases not matched to a gene: 5. CDR3 protein: CSVEVTGAPEQYF. CDR3 nucleotide sequence: TGCAGCGTTGAAGTGACAGGGGCACCCGAGCAGTACTTC.

This clonotype was detected only a few times. The V call is TRBV11-2, the J call TRBJ2-4, with TRBD1 matching over 8 bases. Germline V gene sequence: CDR1 SGHAT, CDR2 FQNNGV. Trimming removed 4 bases from V and 0 bases from J; junction bases left unmatched: 11. CDR3 length: 18 residues. The CDR3 loop reads CASSSRTGLDLAKNIQYF. The CDR3 coding sequence is TGTGCCAGCAGCTCCCGGACAGGGCTAGACCTAGCCAAAAACATTCAGTACTTC.

The sample holds a few counts of this clonotype. The V and J genes are TRBV7-7 and TRBJ2-5; no reliable D call. The CDR3 is 14 amino acids. V lost 4 bases and J lost 3, with 12 bases in between. Germline V gene data show CDR1 as SSHAT and CDR2 as FNYEAQ (reference sequence). The CDR3 nucleotides read TGTGCCAGCAGCTCGCGCGTCGTTGAAGAGACCCAGTACTTC. It translates to CASSSRVVEETQYF.

The chain links TRBV20-1 to TRBJ2-1; D gene ambiguous. The CDR3 length is 15 residues. Trimming took 3 bases from V and 5 from J, leaving 17 bases between them. Per germline, CDR1 DFQATT and CDR2 SNEGSKA (reference sequence). CDR3 sequence reads: CSASLRSPGNNEQFF. The CDR3 nucleotides are TGCAGTGCTAGCCTACGGAGTCCCGGCAACAATGAGCAGTTCTTC.

The rearrangement links TRBV7-6 to TRBJ1-2; D is unresolved. This CDR3 region has 14 residues. Germline CDR1 is SGHVS and CDR2 is FNYEAQ. Trimming stripped 5 bases from V and 8 bases from J, with 18 bases between. CDR3 sequence (DNA): TGTGCCAGCAGCAAGTTAAGTAAGGACGGCGGCTACACCTTC. Translating it yields CASSKLSKDGGYTF.

The V call is TRBV7-2, the J call TRBJ2-3; 7 bases are shared with TRBD1. This CDR3 region has 15 residues. Looked up from germline, CDR1 is SGHTA and CDR2 is FQGNSA. The ends lost 2 bases at V and 3 bases at J; junction bases unmatched: 5. The DNA of the CDR3 is TGTGCCAGCAGCTTAAAGGGACAGTCAACAGATACGCAGTATTTT. Translating gives CASSLKGQSTDTQYF.

CDR3 residues: CASSPFDIVETQYF. The CDR3 nucleotides read TGTGCCAGCAGTCCTTTCGACATAGTCGAGACCCAGTACTTC. The chain employs TRBV28 and TRBJ2-7; D remains unclear. The closer fit of TRBJ2-5 to the DNA end suggests the J call may be wrong. CDR1 MDHEN and CDR2 SYDVKM come from the germline V gene. This CDR3 is 14 amino acids long.

V is TRBV7-9 and J is TRBJ2-5; D is unclear. With 4 bases removed from V and 4 bases from J, the gap between germline ends came to 10 bases. The germline V gene has CDR1 SEHNR and CDR2 FQNEAQ (reference sequence). This CDR3 region has 13 residues. Written as DNA, the CDR3 is TGTGCCAGCAGCTCCCCGACCAGAGAGACCCAGTACTTC. Its translation: CASSSPTRETQYF.

The gene calls are TRBV13 and TRBJ2-5; no firm D call. The CDR3 is made up of 13 amino acids. Trimming shortened V by 6 bases and J by 3 bases, and 11 bases separated the two germline ends. The germline V gene has CDR1 PRHDT and CDR2 FYEKMQ (reference sequence). CDR3 amino acids: CASRLWLEETQYF. The CDR3 DNA follows: TGTGCCAGCAGGCTTTGGTTGGAAGAGACCCAGTACTTC. The whole variable domain, filled in from reference TRBV13 and TRBJ2-5, reads AAGVIQSPRHLIKEKRETATLKCYPIPRHDTVYWYQQGPGQDPQFLISFYEKMQSDKGSIPDRFSAQQFSDYHSELNMSSLELGDSALYFCASRLWLEETQYFGPGTRLLVL.

The chain couples TRBV12-3 or TRBV12-4 to TRBJ2-2; tentatively, D is TRBD2 (6 bases). There are 14 residues in the CDR3. V lost 3 bases, J lost 7 bases, and 12 bases lay in between. The CDR3 nucleotides read TGTGCCAGCAGTTTTCTTAGCGGACTCGGGGAGCTGTTTTTT. Protein: CASSFLSGLGELFF.